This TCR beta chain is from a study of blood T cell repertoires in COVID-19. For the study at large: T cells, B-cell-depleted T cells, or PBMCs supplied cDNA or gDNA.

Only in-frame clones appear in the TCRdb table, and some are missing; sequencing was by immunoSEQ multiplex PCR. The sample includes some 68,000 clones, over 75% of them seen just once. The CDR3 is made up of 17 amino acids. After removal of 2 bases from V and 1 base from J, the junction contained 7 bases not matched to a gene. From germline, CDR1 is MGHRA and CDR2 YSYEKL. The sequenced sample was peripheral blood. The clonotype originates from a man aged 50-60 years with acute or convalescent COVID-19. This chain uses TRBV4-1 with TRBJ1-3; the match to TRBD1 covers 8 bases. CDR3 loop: CASSQIQGGISGNTIYF. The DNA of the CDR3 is TGCGCCAGCAGCCAAATACAGGGGGGAATTTCTGGAAACACCATATATTTT.